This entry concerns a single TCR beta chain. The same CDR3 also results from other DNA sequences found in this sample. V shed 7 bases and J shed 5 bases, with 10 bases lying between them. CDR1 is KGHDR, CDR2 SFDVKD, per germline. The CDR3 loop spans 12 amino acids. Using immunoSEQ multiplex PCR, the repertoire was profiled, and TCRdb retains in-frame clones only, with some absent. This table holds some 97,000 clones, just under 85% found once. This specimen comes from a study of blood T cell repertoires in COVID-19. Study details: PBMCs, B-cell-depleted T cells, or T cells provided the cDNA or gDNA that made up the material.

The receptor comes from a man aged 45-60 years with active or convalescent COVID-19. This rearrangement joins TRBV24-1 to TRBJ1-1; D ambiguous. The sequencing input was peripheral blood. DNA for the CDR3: TGTGCCACCAGCGACCCGGGGACTGAAGCTTTCTTT. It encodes CATSDPGTEAFF.